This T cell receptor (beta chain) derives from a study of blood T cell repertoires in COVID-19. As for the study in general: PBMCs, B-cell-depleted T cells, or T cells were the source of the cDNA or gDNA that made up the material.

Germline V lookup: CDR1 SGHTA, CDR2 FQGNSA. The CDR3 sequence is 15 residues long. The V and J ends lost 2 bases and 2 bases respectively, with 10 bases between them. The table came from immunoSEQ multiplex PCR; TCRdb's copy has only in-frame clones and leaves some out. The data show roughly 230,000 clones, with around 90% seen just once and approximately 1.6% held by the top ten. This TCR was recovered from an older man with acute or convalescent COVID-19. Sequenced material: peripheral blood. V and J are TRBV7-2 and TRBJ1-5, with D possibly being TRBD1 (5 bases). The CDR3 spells CASSLSGGGNQPQHF. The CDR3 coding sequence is TGTGCCAGCAGCTTATCTGGGGGGGGCAATCAGCCCCAGCATTTT.